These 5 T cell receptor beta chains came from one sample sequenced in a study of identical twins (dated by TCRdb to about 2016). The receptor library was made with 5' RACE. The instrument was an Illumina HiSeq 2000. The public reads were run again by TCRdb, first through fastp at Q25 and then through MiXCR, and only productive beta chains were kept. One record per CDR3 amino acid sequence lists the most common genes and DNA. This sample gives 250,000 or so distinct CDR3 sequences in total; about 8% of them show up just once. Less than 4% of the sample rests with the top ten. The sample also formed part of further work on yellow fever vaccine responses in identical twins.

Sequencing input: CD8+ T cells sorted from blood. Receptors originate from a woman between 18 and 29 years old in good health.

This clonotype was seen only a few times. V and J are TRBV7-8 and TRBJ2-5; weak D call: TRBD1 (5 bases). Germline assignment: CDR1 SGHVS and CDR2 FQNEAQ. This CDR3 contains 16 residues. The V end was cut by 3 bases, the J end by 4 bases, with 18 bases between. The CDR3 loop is CASSFDIGRAGETQYF. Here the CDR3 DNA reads TGTGCCAGCAGCTTCGATATCGGCAGGGCAGGAGAGACCCAGTACTTC. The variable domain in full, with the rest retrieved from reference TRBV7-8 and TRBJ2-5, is GAGVSQSPRYKVAKRGQDVALRCDPISGHVSLFWYQQALGQGPEFLTYFQNEAQLDKSGLPSDRFFAERPEGSVSTLKIQRTQQEDSAVYLCASSFDIGRAGETQYFGPGTRLLVL.

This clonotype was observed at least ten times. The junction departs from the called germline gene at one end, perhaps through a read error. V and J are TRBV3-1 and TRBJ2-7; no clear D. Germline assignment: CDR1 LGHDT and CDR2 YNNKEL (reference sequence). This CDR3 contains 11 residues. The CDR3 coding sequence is TGTGCCAGCAGCAAAGATCTCGAGCAGTACTTC. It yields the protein CASSKDLEQYF.

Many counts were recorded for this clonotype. For the CDR3, the DNA is TGCAGTGCGCGGACAGGGGCATCCTACGAGCAGTACTTC. This translates into CSARTGASYEQYF. This chain links TRBV20-1 with TRBJ2-7, with 9 bases aligning to TRBD1. The J segment lost 1 base and the V segment lost 6 bases, leaving 4 bases of the junction unmatched. The length of the CDR3 is 13 residues. Germline CDR1 is DFQATT and CDR2 is SNEGSKA (reference sequence).

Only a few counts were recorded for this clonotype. Here the CDR3 reads CASSRGVTDTQYF. The CDR3 DNA reads as TGTGCCAGCAGCCGGGGAGTCACAGATACGCAGTATTTT. This chain joins TRBV14 and TRBJ2-3; tentative D call: TRBD2 (5 bases). CDR3 length: 13 residues. The germline V gene encodes CDR1 SGHDN and CDR2 FVKESK. Trimming took off 4 bases at V and 2 bases at J, with 7 bases between the two ends.

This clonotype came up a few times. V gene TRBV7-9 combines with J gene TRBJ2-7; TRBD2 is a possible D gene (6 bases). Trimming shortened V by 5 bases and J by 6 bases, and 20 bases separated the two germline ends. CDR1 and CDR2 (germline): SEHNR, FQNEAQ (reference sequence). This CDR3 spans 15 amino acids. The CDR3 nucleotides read TGTGCCAGCAGCAAGACGGGAGCAAAGCCCGGCGAGCAGTACTTC. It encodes CASSKTGAKPGEQYF. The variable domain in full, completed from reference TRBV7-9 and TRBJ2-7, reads DTGVSQNPRHKITKRGQNVTFRCDPISEHNRLYWYRQTLGQGPEFLTYFQNEAQLEKSRLLSDRFSAERPKGSFSTLEIQRTEQGDSAMYLCASSKTGAKPGEQYFGPGTRLTVT.